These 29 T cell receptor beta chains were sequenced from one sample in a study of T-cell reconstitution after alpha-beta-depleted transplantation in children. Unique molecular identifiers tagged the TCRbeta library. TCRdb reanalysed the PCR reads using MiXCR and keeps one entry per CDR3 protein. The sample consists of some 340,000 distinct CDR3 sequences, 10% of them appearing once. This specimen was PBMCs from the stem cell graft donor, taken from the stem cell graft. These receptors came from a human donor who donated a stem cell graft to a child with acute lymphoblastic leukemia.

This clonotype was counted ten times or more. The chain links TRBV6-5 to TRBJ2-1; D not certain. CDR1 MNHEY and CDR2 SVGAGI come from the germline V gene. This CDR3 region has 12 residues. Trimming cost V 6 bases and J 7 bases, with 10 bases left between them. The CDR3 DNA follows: TGTGCCAGCAGGGGTAGGGCAAATGAGCAGTTCTTC. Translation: CASRGRANEQFF.

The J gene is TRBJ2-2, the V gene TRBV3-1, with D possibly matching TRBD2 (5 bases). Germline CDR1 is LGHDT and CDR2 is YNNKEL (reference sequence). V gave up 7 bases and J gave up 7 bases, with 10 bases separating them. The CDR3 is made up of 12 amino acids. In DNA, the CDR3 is TGTGCCAGCACCAGAGGGTTCGGGGAGCTGTTTTTT. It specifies CASTRGFGELFF.

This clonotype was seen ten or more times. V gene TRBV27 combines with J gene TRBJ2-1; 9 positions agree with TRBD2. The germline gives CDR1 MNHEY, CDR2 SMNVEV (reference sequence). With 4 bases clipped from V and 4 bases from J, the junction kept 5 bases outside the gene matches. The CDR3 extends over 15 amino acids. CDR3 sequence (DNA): TGTGCCAGCAGTTACGACGCGGGGGGGTACAATGAGCAGTTCTTC. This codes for CASSYDAGGYNEQFF.

DNA for the CDR3: TGCGCCAGCAGACTCGAGCCAGCGCCGAACACCGGGGAGCTGTTTTTT. Translating it yields CASRLEPAPNTGELFF. The chain combines TRBV4-3 with TRBJ2-2; no clear D gene. The CDR3 is 16 residues long. V shed 6 bases and J shed 0 bases, with 14 bases lying between them. The germline V gene encodes CDR1 LGHNA and CDR2 YSLEER.

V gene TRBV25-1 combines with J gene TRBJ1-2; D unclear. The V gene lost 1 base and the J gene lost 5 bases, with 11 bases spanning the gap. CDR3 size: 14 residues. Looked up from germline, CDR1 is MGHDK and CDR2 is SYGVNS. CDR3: CASSESGVGYGYTF. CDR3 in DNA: TGTGCCAGCAGTGAATCGGGCGTGGGATATGGCTACACCTTC.

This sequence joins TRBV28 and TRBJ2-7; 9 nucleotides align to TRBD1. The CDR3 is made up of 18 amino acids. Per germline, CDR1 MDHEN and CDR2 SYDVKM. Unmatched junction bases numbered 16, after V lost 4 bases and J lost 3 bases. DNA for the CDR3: TGTGCCAGCAGTTCACTAGCCGAAGAGGGACAGGGCGACTACGAGCAGTACTTC. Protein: CASSSLAEEGQGDYEQYF.

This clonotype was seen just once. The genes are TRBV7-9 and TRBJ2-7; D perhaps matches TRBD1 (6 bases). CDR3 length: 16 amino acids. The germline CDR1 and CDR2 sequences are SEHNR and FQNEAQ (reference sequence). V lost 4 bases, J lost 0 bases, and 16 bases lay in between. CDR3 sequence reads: CASSSSTGRYSYEQYV. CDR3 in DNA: TGTGCCAGCAGCTCCTCGACAGGTCGCTACTCCTACGAGCAGTACGTC.

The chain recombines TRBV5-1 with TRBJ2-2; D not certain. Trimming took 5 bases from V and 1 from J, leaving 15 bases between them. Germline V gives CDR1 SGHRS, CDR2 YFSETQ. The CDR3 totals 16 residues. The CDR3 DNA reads TGCGCCAGCAGTCCTGACACCGCGAGGAACACCGGGGAGCTGTTTTTT. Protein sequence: CASSPDTARNTGELFF. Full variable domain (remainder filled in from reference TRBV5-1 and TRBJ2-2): KAGVTQTPRYLIKTRGQQVTLSCSPISGHRSVSWYQQTPGQGLQFLFEYFSETQRNKGNFPGRFSGRQFSNSRSEMNVSTLELGDSALYLCASSPDTARNTGELFFGEGSRLTVL.

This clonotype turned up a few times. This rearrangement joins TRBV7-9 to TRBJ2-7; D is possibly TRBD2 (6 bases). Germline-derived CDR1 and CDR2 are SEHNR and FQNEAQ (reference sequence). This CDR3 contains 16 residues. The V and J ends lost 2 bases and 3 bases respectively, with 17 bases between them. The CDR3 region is CASSLWGRDSRYEQYF. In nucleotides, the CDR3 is TGTGCCAGCAGCTTATGGGGCCGGGACTCTCGCTACGAGCAGTACTTC.

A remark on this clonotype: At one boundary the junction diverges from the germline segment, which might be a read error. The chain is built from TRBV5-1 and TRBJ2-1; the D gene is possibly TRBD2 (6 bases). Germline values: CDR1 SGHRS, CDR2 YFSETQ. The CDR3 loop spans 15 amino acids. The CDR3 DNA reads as TGCGCCAGCAGCTTGGGGACGGGAGATTACAATCAGCAGTTCTTC. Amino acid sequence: CASSLGTGDYNQQFF.

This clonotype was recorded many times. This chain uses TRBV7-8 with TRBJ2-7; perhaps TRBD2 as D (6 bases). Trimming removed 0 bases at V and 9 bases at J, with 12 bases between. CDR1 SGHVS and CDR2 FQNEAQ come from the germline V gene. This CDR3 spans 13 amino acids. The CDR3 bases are TGTGCCAGCAGCTTAGCCGAGGCGGGGCGGCAGTACTTC. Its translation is CASSLAEAGRQYF.

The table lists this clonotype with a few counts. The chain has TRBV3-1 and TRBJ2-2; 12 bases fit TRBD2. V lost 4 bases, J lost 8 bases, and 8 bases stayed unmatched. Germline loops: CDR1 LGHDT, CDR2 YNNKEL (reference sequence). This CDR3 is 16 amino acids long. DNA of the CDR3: TGTGCCAGCAGCCCCGCTAGCGGGAGGGCGGAAGGGGAGCTGTTTTTT. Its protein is CASSPASGRAEGELFF.

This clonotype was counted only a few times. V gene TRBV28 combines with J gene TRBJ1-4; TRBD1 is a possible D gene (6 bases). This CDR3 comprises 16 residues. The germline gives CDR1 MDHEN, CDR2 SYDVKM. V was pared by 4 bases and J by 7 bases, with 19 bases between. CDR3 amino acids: CASSSTAGVPGEKLFF. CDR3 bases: TGTGCCAGCAGTTCCACCGCAGGGGTCCCAGGTGAAAAACTGTTTTTT.

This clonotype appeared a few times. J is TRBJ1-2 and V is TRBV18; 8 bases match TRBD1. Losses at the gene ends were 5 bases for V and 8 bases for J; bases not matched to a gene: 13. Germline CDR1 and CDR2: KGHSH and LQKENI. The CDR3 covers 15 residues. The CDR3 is CASSSLGQGERGYTF. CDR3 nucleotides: TGTGCCAGCTCATCCCTTGGACAGGGTGAAAGGGGCTACACCTTC.

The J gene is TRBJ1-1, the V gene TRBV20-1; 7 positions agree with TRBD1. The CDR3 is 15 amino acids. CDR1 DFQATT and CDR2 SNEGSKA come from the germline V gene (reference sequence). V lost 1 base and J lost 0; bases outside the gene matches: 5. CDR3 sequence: CSARGRQGLNTEAFF. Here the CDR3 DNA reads TGCAGTGCTAGAGGTCGACAGGGCTTGAACACTGAAGCTTTCTTT.

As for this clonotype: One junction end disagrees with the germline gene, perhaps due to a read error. This CDR3 reads CASSFRSGTGAISGANGLTF. DNA of the CDR3: TGTGCCAGCAGCTTTCGGTCGGGGACAGGAGCTATCTCTGGGGCCAACGGCCTGACTTTC. This rearrangement joins TRBV11-1 to TRBJ2-6; TRBD1 aligns across 8 bases. In germline, CDR1 is SGHAT, CDR2 FQDESV (reference sequence). This CDR3 is 20 amino acids long.

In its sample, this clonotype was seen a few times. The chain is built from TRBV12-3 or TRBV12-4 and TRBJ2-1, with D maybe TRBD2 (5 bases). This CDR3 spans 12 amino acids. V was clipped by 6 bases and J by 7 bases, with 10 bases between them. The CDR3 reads CASSGIQNEQFF. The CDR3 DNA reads TGTGCCAGCAGCGGGATTCAGAATGAGCAGTTCTTC.

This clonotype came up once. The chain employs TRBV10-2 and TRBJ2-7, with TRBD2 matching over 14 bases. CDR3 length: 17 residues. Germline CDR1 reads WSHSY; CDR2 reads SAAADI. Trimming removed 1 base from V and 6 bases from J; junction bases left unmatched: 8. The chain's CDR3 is CASSEWDRGLAGGEQYF. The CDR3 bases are TGCGCCAGCAGTGAGTGGGACAGAGGACTAGCGGGAGGCGAGCAGTACTTC.

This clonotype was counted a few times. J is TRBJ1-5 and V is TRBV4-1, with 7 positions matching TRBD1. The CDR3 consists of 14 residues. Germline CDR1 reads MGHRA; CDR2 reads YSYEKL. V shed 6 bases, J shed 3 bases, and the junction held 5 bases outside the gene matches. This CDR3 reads CASSRDRANQPQHF. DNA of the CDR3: TGCGCCAGCAGTCGCGACAGGGCCAATCAGCCCCAGCATTTT.

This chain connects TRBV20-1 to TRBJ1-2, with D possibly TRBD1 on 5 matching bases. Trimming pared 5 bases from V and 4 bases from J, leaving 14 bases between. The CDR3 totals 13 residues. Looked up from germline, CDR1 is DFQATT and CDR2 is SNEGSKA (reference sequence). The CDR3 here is CSARDGRSYGYTF. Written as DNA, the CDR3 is TGCAGTGCTCGGGACGGTCGAAGCTATGGCTACACCTTC.

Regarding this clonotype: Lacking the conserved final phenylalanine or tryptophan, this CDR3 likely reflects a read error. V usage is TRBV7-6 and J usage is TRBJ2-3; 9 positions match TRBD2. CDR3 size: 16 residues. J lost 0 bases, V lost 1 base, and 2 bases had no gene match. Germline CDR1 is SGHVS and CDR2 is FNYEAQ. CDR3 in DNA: TGTGCCAGCAGCTTAGTTGCGGGGGGGAGCACAGATACGCAGTATTCT. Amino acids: CASSLVAGGSTDTQYS.

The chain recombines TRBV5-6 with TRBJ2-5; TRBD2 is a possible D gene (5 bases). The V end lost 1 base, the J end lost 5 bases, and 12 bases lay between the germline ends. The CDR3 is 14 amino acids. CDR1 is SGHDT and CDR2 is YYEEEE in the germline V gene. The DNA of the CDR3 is TGTGCCAGCAGCTTGTGGTCCGGGATGGAGACCCAGTACTTC. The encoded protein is CASSLWSGMETQYF.

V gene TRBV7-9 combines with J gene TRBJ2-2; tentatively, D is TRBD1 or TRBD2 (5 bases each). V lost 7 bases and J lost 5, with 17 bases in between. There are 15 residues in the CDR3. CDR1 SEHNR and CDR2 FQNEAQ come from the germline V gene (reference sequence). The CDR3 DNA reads TGTGCCAGCATTGAGGGCCAGGGCCAAACCGGGGAGCTGTTTTTT. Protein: CASIEGQGQTGELFF.

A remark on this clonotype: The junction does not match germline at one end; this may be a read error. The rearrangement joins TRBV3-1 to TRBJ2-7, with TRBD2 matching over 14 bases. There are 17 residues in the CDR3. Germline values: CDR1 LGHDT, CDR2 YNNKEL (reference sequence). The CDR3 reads CATSQVGTSGSLSEQYF. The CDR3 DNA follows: TGTGCCACCAGCCAAGTAGGGACTAGCGGGAGCCTTAGCGAGCAGTACTTC.

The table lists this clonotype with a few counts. The CDR3 bases are TGTGCCAGCAGTTTTCGGGCCGGGGAGCTGTTTTTT. It is translated as CASSFRAGELFF. The chain employs TRBV12-3 or TRBV12-4 and TRBJ2-2, with unresolved D. Trimming shortened V by 3 bases and J by 6 bases, and 5 bases separated the two germline ends. CDR3 length: 12 amino acids.

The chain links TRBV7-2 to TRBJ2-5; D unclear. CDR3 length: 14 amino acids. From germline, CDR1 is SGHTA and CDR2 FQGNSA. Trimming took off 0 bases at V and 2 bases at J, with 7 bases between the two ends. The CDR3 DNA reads TGTGCCAGCAGCTTAGCGGCGTCACAAGAGACCCAGTACTTC. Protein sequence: CASSLAASQETQYF.

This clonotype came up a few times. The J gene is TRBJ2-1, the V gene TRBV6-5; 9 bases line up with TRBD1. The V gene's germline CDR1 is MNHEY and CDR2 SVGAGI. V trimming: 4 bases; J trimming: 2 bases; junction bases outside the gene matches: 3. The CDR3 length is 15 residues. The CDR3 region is CASSFRQGAYNEQFF. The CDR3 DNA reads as TGTGCCAGCAGTTTCCGACAGGGGGCCTACAATGAGCAGTTCTTC.

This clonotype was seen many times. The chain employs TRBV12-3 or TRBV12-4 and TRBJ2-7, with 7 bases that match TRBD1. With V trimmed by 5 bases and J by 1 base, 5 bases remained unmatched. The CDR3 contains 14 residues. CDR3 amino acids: CASSRGPGSYEQYF. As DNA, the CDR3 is TGTGCCAGCAGTAGGGGGCCGGGATCCTACGAGCAGTACTTC.

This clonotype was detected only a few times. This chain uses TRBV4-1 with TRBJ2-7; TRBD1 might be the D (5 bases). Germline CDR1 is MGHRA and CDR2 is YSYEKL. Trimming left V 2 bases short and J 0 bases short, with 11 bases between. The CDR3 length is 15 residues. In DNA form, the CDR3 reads TGCGCCAGCAGCCAAACGACAGCTTTCTCCTACGAGCAGTACTTC. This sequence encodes CASSQTTAFSYEQYF.